Below, 11 T cell receptor beta chains from the same sample are listed, as sequenced in a study of shared clonotypes between healthy human individuals. This table comes from immunoSEQ multiplex PCR, and its TCRdb copy is limited to in-frame clones, with some not included. The repertoire holds around 1.9 million clones, just under 95% seen once, with 1.5% to 2% in the top ten. As defined, naive CD8 cells were CD45RO-negative and positively selected for CCR7, with terminally differentiated effector memory CD45RA+ cells excluded. Input material: naive CD8+ T cells from PBMCs. These receptors all stem from a man aged 18 to 29 in good health. Some clones in this sample may be carry-over from other donors' samples.

This sequence joins TRBV7-8 and TRBJ2-7, with 10 bases identical to TRBD2. Trimming at V came to 5 bases and at J to 2 bases, leaving 6 bases not matched to a gene. This CDR3 spans 15 amino acids. Germline CDR1 is SGHVS and CDR2 is FQNEAQ. Written as DNA, the CDR3 is TGTGCCAGCAGCACCGGACTAGCGGCGACCTACGAGCAGTACTTC. It is translated as CASSTGLAATYEQYF.

The chain employs TRBV11-2 and TRBJ2-1, with 7 positions matching TRBD2. There are 15 residues in the CDR3. Germline V CDR1 and CDR2: SGHAT, FQNNGV. V was clipped by 4 bases and J by 4 bases; unmatched bases: 7. The CDR3 sequence is CASSSKREGYNEQFF. The CDR3 DNA reads TGTGCCAGCAGCTCCAAGCGGGAAGGGTACAATGAGCAGTTCTTC.

In the case of this clone: The same CDR3 also results from other DNA sequences found in this sample. V and J are TRBV9 and TRBJ2-7; TRBD2 aligns across 10 bases. V lost 0 bases to trimming and J lost 0 bases; unmatched junction nucleotides: 3. Germline CDR1 is SGDLS and CDR2 is YYNGEE. The CDR3 spans 16 residues. The CDR3 sequence is CASSVGLAGLSYEQYF. In DNA form, the CDR3 reads TGTGCCAGCAGCGTAGGACTAGCGGGTCTCTCCTACGAGCAGTACTTC.

The chain carries TRBV29-1 and TRBJ2-3, with no clear D. CDR3 length: 11 residues. The germline V gene has CDR1 SQVTM and CDR2 ANQGSEA. V lost 4 bases, J lost 6 bases, and 8 bases lay in between. This chain's CDR3 is CSVVNSDTQYF. In DNA, the CDR3 is TGCAGCGTTGTGAACTCGGATACGCAGTATTTT.

The chain has TRBV28 and TRBJ1-5; D is possibly TRBD1 (6 bases). The CDR3 has 15 amino acids. The germline CDR1 and CDR2 sequences are MDHEN and SYDVKM. The V end lost 5 bases, the J end lost 6 bases, and 17 bases lay between the germline ends. CDR3 residues: CASSPMRGSSQPQHF. The CDR3 nucleotides are TGTGCCAGCAGTCCAATGAGGGGGTCCAGTCAGCCCCAGCATTTT. The full variable domain, with the rest looked up from reference TRBV28 and TRBJ1-5, is DVKVTQSSRYLVKRTGEKVFLECVQDMDHENMFWYRQDPGLGLRLIYFSYDVKMKEKGDIPEGYSVSREKKERFSLILESASTNQTSMYLCASSPMRGSSQPQHFGDGTRLSIL.

The V and J genes are TRBV6-5 and TRBJ2-7, with D tentatively TRBD1 (5 bases). CDR1 is MNHEY, CDR2 SVGAGI, per germline. V was trimmed by 2 bases and J by 5 bases, leaving 10 bases between them. The CDR3 has 13 amino acids. This CDR3 is CASSYGPGNEQYF. The CDR3, as DNA: TGTGCCAGCAGTTACGGTCCAGGGAACGAGCAGTACTTC.

This chain links TRBV10-1 with TRBJ2-7, with a tentative D call TRBD1 (6 bases). Trimming shortened V by 3 bases and J by 2 bases, and 8 bases separated the two germline ends. CDR1 and CDR2 from the germline V gene are WNHNN and SYGVQD (reference sequence). The CDR3 consists of 13 residues. The CDR3 is CASSEPGAYEQYF. DNA of the CDR3: TGCGCCAGCAGTGAACCAGGGGCCTACGAGCAGTACTTC.

J is TRBJ1-1 and V is TRBV5-1; TRBD1 matches 7 bases. The J segment lost 3 bases and the V segment lost 2 bases, leaving 13 bases of the junction unmatched. Germline CDR1 is SGHRS and CDR2 is YFSETQ. CDR3 size: 17 residues. CDR3: CASSLKTGSELDTEAFF. The CDR3 coding sequence is TGCGCCAGCAGCTTAAAGACAGGGTCGGAGTTAGACACTGAAGCTTTCTTT.

The chain combines TRBV13 with TRBJ1-2, with TRBD1 matching 7 bases. This CDR3 spans 15 amino acids. V lost 5 bases and J lost 4; bases outside the gene matches: 10. CDR1 and CDR2 from the germline V gene are PRHDT and FYEKMQ (reference sequence). The CDR3 nucleotides read TGTGCCAGCAGCCAGTACAGGGGAAGGGGCTATGGCTACACCTTC. Translated, it gives CASSQYRGRGYGYTF. Using reference TRBV13 and TRBJ1-2 for the parts outside the CDR3, the full variable domain is AAGVIQSPRHLIKEKRETATLKCYPIPRHDTVYWYQQGPGQDPQFLISFYEKMQSDKGSIPDRFSAQQFSDYHSELNMSSLELGDSALYFCASSQYRGRGYGYTFGSGTRLTVV.

This clone was picked up a small number of times. This CDR3 is also generated by other DNA sequences in the sample. This chain connects TRBV29-1 to TRBJ1-1, with D hard to call. Trimming pared 6 bases from V and 3 bases from J, leaving 5 bases between. This CDR3 is built from 10 residues. Per germline, CDR1 SQVTM and CDR2 ANQGSEA. CDR3 sequence reads: CSVWDTEAFF. The CDR3 DNA reads as TGCAGCGTCTGGGACACTGAAGCTTTCTTT.

This clone was seen just once. The rearrangement uses TRBV13 and TRBJ2-1; 9 bases agree with TRBD1. Germline loops: CDR1 PRHDT, CDR2 FYEKMQ (reference sequence). There are 15 residues in the CDR3. After removal of 5 bases from V and 3 bases from J, the junction contained 5 bases not matched to a gene. CDR3 nucleotides: TGTGCCAGCAGCCCTCCGGACAGGGGCTACAATGAGCAGTTCTTC. Its translation is CASSPPDRGYNEQFF. Complete variable domain (other parts from reference TRBV13 and TRBJ2-1): AAGVIQSPRHLIKEKRETATLKCYPIPRHDTVYWYQQGPGQDPQFLISFYEKMQSDKGSIPDRFSAQQFSDYHSELNMSSLELGDSALYFCASSPPDRGYNEQFFGPGTRLTVL.